This T cell receptor beta chain was captured in a study of blood T cell repertoires in COVID-19. Study background: Collection of acute and convalescent COVID-19 samples took place in the United States, Italy and Spain.

Trimming cost V 6 bases and J 4 bases, with 15 bases left between them. The CDR3 runs 14 residues. CDR1 SNHLY and CDR2 FYNNEI come from the germline V gene. How the authors handled the data: The authors estimated nucleated cell counts from reference gene primer amplification. Here immunoSEQ multiplex PCR was the method, and the copy in TCRdb shows in-frame clones only, minus some. That table gives V, J and clone size, and the DNA gave D and trimming. Here the sample spans 170,000 or so clones, approximately 87% being singletons. The clonotype originates from a woman under 30 who had recovered from COVID-19. This chain connects TRBV2 to TRBJ1-2; D possibly corresponds to TRBD1 (5 bases). The sequenced material came from peripheral blood. CDR3 DNA sequence: TGTGCCAGCAGCGTCCCCGGGGACTTCTATGGCTACACCTTC. It translates to CASSVPGDFYGYTF.